This T cell receptor (beta chain) was obtained from a study of blood T cell repertoires in COVID-19. Study background: There were acute and convalescent COVID-19 samples, and they came from the United States, Italy and Spain.

The CDR3 totals 15 residues. The V gene's germline CDR1 is SGHVS and CDR2 FNYEAQ. J was trimmed by 8 bases and V by 5 bases; bases with no gene match: 5. This table comes from immunoSEQ multiplex PCR, and its TCRdb copy is limited to in-frame clones, with some not included. This table has nearly 250,000 clones, 86% appearing once. This TCR was sampled from a woman between 50 and 59 years old who had recovered from COVID-19. The source material was PBMCs or T cells enriched from blood (not recorded which). This chain uses TRBV7-6 with TRBJ1-6; 11 positions match TRBD1. In DNA, the CDR3 is TGTGCCAGCAGCGGGGGACAGGGGGGCGATTCACCCCTCCACTTT. Translating it yields CASSGGQGGDSPLHF.